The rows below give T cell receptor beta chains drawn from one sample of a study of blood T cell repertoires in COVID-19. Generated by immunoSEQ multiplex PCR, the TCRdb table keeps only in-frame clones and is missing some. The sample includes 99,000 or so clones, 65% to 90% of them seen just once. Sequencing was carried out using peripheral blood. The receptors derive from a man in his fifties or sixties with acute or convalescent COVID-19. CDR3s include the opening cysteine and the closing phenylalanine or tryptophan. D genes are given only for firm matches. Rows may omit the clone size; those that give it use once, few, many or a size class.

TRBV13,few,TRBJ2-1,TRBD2,CASSPRSGSRFHEQFF,TGTGCCAGCAGCCCTAGAAGCGGGAGTCGGTTTCATGAGCAGTTCTTC
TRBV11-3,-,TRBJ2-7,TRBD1,CASSLGTGNSYEQYF,TGTGCCAGCAGCTTAGGGACAGGGAACTCCTACGAGCAGTACTTC
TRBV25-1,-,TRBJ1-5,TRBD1,CASRRQGLNQPQHF,TGTGCCAGCAGAAGACAGGGCCTCAATCAGCCCCAGCATTTT
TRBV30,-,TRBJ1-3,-,CAWSSGLSGNTIYF,TGTGCCTGGAGCTCGGGACTCTCTGGAAACACCATATATTTT
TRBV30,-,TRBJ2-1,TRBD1,CAWSVGTGVSYNEQFF,TGTGCCTGGAGTGTAGGGACAGGGGTCTCCTACAATGAGCAGTTCTTC
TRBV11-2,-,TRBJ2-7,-,CASSLEGGLYEQYF,TGTGCCAGCAGCTTAGAAGGCGGCCTCTACGAGCAGTACTTC
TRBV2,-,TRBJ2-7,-,CASSVPGGRYEQYF,TGTGCCAGCAGTGTCCCAGGGGGGAGGTACGAGCAGTACTTC
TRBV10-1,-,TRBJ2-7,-,CASVRPGRGYEQYF,TGCGCCAGCGTACGACCTGGCAGGGGCTACGAGCAGTACTTC
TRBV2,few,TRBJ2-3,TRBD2,CASRRTLAVTDTQYF,TGTGCCAGCAGACGGACCCTAGCGGTCACAGATACGCAGTATTTT
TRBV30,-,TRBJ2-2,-,CAWTMGRATGELFF,TGTGCCTGGACCATGGGCAGGGCCACCGGGGAGCTGTTTTTT
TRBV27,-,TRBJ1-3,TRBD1,CASSLTGTELVDTIYF,TGTGCCAGCAGTCTAACCGGGACAGAGCTGGTAGACACCATATATTTT
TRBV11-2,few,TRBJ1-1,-,CASSSPMRVNTEAFF,TGTGCCAGCAGCTCGCCGATGAGGGTGAACACTGAAGCTTTCTTT
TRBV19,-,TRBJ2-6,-,CASSLKGLSGANVLTF,TGTGCCAGTAGTCTTAAGGGACTCTCTGGGGCCAACGTCCTGACTTTC
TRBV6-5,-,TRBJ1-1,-,CASSYSRGGNTEAFF,TGTGCCAGCAGTTACTCGAGGGGGGGGAACACTGAAGCTTTCTTT
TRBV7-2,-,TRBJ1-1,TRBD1,CASSSNRGTEAFF,TGTGCCAGCAGCTCCAACAGGGGGACTGAAGCTTTCTTT
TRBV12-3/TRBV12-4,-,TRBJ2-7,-,CASSLTREQYF,TGTGCCAGCAGTTTGACTCGGGAGCAGTACTTC
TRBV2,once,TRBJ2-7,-,CASSIAYEQYF,TGTGCCAGCAGTATAGCCTACGAGCAGTACTTC
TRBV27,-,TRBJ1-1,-,CASSLRVVNTEAFF,TGTGCCAGCAGTTTGAGGGTCGTGAACACTGAAGCTTTCTTT
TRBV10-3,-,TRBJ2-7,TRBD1,CAIQGAYEQYF,TGTGCCATACAGGGGGCCTACGAGCAGTACTTC
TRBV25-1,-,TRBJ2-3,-,CASSGGRGARDTQYF,TGTGCCAGCAGTGGGGGGCGAGGGGCCAGGGATACGCAGTATTTT
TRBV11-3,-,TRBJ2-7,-,CASSSPRGTYEQYF,TGTGCCAGCAGCTCACCTAGAGGAACCTACGAGCAGTACTTC
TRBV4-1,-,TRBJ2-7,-,CASSQVGGAYEQYF,TGCGCCAGCAGCCAAGTAGGCGGAGCCTACGAGCAGTACTTC
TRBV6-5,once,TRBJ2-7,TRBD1,CASRDRNSYEQYF,TGTGCCAGCCGGGACAGGAACTCCTACGAGCAGTACTTC
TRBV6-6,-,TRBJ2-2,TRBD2,CASSLAGPNTGELFF,TGTGCCAGCAGTTTAGCGGGTCCGAACACCGGGGAGCTGTTTTTT
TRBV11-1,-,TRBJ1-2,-,CASSLGLFYGYTF,TGTGCCAGCAGCTTGGGACTCTTTTATGGCTACACCTTC
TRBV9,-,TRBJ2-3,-,CASSVGTPGTDTQYF,TGTGCCAGCAGCGTAGGGACTCCTGGCACAGATACGCAGTATTTT
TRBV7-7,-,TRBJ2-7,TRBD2,CASSLAPSGDAEQYF,TGTGCTAGCAGCTTAGCCCCTAGCGGGGACGCCGAGCAGTACTTC
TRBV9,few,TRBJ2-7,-,CASSVSWGPYEQYF,TGTGCCAGCAGCGTATCCTGGGGCCCATACGAGCAGTACTTC
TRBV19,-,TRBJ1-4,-,CASSIRRATNEKLFF,TGTGCCAGTAGTATCAGGAGGGCGACTAATGAAAAACTGTTTTTT
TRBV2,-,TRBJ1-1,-,CASSERGSFANTEAFF,TGTGCCAGCAGTGAAAGGGGATCCTTTGCGAACACTGAAGCTTTCTTT
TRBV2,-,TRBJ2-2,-,CASSESGQVRTGELFF,TGTGCCAGCAGTGAATCTGGGCAGGTCAGGACCGGGGAGCTGTTTTTT
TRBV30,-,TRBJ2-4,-,CAWSVLDTPTNIQYF,TGTGCCTGGAGTGTTTTGGACACTCCGACAAACATTCAGTACTTC
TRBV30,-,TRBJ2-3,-,CAWSVLGSNTDTQYF,TGTGCCTGGAGTGTACTGGGCTCTAACACAGATACGCAGTATTTT
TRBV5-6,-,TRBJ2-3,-,CASSFAGGEGTDTQYF,TGTGCCAGCAGCTTTGCTGGCGGGGAGGGCACAGATACGCAGTATTTT
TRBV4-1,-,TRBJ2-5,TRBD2,CASSQDVGPGTRLPQETQYF,TGCGCCAGCAGCCAAGACGTAGGACCAGGGACTAGGCTTCCGCAAGAGACCCAGTACTTC
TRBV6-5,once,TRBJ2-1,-,CATRFNEQFF,TGTGCCACCCGTTTCAATGAGCAGTTCTTC
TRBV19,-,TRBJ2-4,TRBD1,CASSMTGAKNIQYF,TGTGCCAGTAGTATGACAGGGGCCAAAAACATTCAGTACTTC
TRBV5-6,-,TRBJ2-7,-,CASSESYEQYF,TGTGCCAGCAGCGAGAGCTACGAGCAGTACTTC
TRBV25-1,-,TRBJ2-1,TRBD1,CASSRGHYRVNEQFF,TGTGCCAGCAGTAGGGGGCATTACAGGGTCAATGAGCAGTTCTTC
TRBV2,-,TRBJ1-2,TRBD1,CASSEKRTGESRNYGYTF,TGTGCCAGCAGTGAAAAGAGGACAGGGGAAAGTAGGAACTATGGCTACACCTTC
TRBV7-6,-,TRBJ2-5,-,CASSLTTSTGPRQETQYF,TGTGCCAGCAGCTTAACCACCTCGACAGGACCACGCCAAGAGACCCAGTACTTC
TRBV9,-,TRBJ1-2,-,CASSVMLGGGLGGYTF,TGTGCCAGCAGCGTAATGCTAGGGGGGGGCCTAGGAGGCTACACCTTC
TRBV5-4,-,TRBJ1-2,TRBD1,CASSPPPTGGVDGYTF,TGTGCCAGCAGCCCCCCCCCAACAGGGGGCGTCGATGGCTACACCTTC
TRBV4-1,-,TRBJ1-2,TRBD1,CASSGQVPNYGYTF,TGCGCCAGCAGCGGACAGGTCCCTAACTATGGCTACACCTTC
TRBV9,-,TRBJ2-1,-,CASSVGLAEYNEQFF,TGTGCCAGCAGCGTAGGCCTAGCCGAATACAATGAGCAGTTCTTC
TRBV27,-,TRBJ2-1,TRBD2,CASSPRLAENYNEQFF,TGTGCCAGCAGTCCCAGACTAGCGGAAAACTACAATGAGCAGTTCTTC
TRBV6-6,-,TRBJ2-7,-,CASSLEGISYEQYF,TGTGCCAGCAGTCTGGAGGGGATCTCCTACGAGCAGTACTTC
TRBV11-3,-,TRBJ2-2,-,CASSALETGELFF,TGTGCCAGCAGCGCTTTGGAGACCGGGGAGCTGTTTTTT
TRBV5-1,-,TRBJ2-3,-,CASSLGGPDTQYF,TGCGCCAGCAGCTTGGGCGGGCCAGATACGCAGTATTTT
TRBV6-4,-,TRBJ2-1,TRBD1,CASSDRDRGHEQFF,TGTGCCAGCAGTGATCGGGACAGGGGTCATGAGCAGTTCTTC
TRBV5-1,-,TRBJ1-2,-,CASTTGEANYGYTF,TGCGCCAGTACTACAGGAGAAGCTAACTATGGCTACACCTTC
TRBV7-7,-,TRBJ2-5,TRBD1,CASSPGGTGSETQYF,TGTGCTAGCAGCCCCGGCGGGACAGGGAGTGAGACCCAGTACTTC
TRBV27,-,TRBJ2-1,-,CASRQPYNEQFF,TGTGCCAGCAGACAGCCTTACAATGAGCAGTTCTTC